A selection of T cell receptor beta chains follows, all from one sample in a study of blood T cell repertoires in COVID-19. TCRdb's copy holds only in-frame clones and misses some; the assay was immunoSEQ multiplex PCR. In the table there are roughly 190,000 clones, approximately 90% of which are singletons. Sequenced input: PBMCs or T cells enriched from blood (not recorded which). These receptors originate from a young woman who had recovered from COVID-19. Both conserved end residues are part of each CDR3. A D gene is named only where the DNA matches it firmly. Some rows have no size entry. The others give once, few or many, or a class for an expanded clone.

d_call: .; v_call: TRBV15; clone_size: .; j_call: TRBJ1-6; cdr3_aa: CATRDGQYTYNSPLHF; cdr3_nt: TGTGCCACCCGCGACGGACAGTATACCTATAATTCACCCCTCCACTTT
d_call: .; v_call: TRBV7-9; clone_size: many; j_call: TRBJ1-1; cdr3_aa: CASTLRWGGRDTEAFF; cdr3_nt: TGTGCCAGCACCCTGCGGTGGGGGGGACGGGACACTGAAGCTTTCTTT
d_call: .; v_call: TRBV7-8; clone_size: .; j_call: TRBJ1-2; cdr3_aa: CASSLAQRANYGYTF; cdr3_nt: TGTGCCAGCAGCTTAGCCCAGCGAGCTAACTATGGCTACACCTTC
d_call: TRBD1; v_call: TRBV5-1; clone_size: .; j_call: TRBJ1-1; cdr3_aa: CASSGTGGMTTEAFF; cdr3_nt: TGCGCCAGCAGCGGGACAGGGGGGATGACGACTGAAGCTTTCTTT
d_call: TRBD2; v_call: TRBV25-1; clone_size: .; j_call: TRBJ2-4; cdr3_aa: CASSDGLAGANIQYF; cdr3_nt: TGTGCCAGCAGTGATGGACTAGCGGGAGCTAACATTCAGTACTTC
d_call: TRBD1; v_call: TRBV6-2/TRBV6-3; clone_size: .; j_call: TRBJ1-1; cdr3_aa: CASSYSTDRGRGMNTEAFF; cdr3_nt: TGTGCCAGCAGTTACTCGACTGACAGGGGGCGCGGGATGAACACTGAAGCTTTCTTT
d_call: .; v_call: TRBV28; clone_size: .; j_call: TRBJ2-4; cdr3_aa: CASSRGTIQYF; cdr3_nt: TGTGCCAGCAGTCGGGGGACCATTCAGTACTTC
d_call: .; v_call: TRBV7-2; clone_size: .; j_call: TRBJ1-2; cdr3_aa: CASSLVGGGPRVYGYTF; cdr3_nt: TGTGCCAGCAGCTTAGTAGGCGGGGGGCCAAGGGTCTATGGCTACACCTTC
d_call: .; v_call: TRBV6-1; clone_size: .; j_call: TRBJ1-3; cdr3_aa: CASSEPRNAIYF; cdr3_nt: TGTGCCAGCAGTGAACCGAGAAACGCCATATATTTT
d_call: .; v_call: TRBV30; clone_size: .; j_call: TRBJ1-1; cdr3_aa: CAGNREGTEAFF; cdr3_nt: TGTGCCGGAAACAGGGAAGGCACTGAAGCTTTCTTT
d_call: TRBD2; v_call: TRBV24-1; clone_size: .; j_call: TRBJ2-5; cdr3_aa: CATSDQLTSGRVETQYF; cdr3_nt: TGTGCCACCAGTGACCAACTGACTAGCGGGAGGGTGGAGACCCAGTACTTC
d_call: TRBD2; v_call: TRBV6-2/TRBV6-3; clone_size: .; j_call: TRBJ2-3; cdr3_aa: CASTYSGGTDTQYF; cdr3_nt: TGTGCCAGCACTTATAGCGGGGGCACAGATACGCAGTATTTT
d_call: TRBD1; v_call: TRBV19; clone_size: .; j_call: TRBJ2-7; cdr3_aa: CASSMRQGPYEQYF; cdr3_nt: TGTGCCAGTAGTATGCGACAGGGGCCCTACGAGCAGTACTTC
d_call: .; v_call: TRBV9; clone_size: .; j_call: TRBJ1-2; cdr3_aa: CASSTGIAYGYTF; cdr3_nt: TGTGCCAGCAGCACAGGGATTGCCTATGGCTACACCTTC